This T cell receptor beta chain was sequenced during a study of graft-versus-host responses after intestinal transplantation. About the research overall: Each transplant was multivisceral, liver-intestinal, or isolated intestinal.

TCRdb's copy holds only in-frame clones and misses some; the assay was immunoSEQ multiplex PCR. Here the sample spans tens of thousands of clones, about 90% being singletons. General study points: Individuals carrying graft-donor T cell macrochimerism showed high graft-versus-host to host-versus-graft clonal ratios in allografts.

Concerning this clone: Its matching antigen is unknown.

Germline V gene lookup returns CDR1 SGHAT and CDR2 FQNNGV. CDR3 size: 15 residues. After removal of 5 bases from V and 4 bases from J, the junction contained 7 bases not matched to a gene. Sequencing used PBMCs, obtained 300 to 320 days after intestinal transplant. The sequence was collected from a human patient who received an intestinal transplant, so some T cells may come from the graft donor. The V and J genes are TRBV11-2 and TRBJ2-2; 7 bases map to TRBD1. The CDR3, as DNA: TGTGCCAGCAGCCGGGGACAGTCCTTCACCGGGGAGCTGTTTTTT. It codes for CASSRGQSFTGELFF.